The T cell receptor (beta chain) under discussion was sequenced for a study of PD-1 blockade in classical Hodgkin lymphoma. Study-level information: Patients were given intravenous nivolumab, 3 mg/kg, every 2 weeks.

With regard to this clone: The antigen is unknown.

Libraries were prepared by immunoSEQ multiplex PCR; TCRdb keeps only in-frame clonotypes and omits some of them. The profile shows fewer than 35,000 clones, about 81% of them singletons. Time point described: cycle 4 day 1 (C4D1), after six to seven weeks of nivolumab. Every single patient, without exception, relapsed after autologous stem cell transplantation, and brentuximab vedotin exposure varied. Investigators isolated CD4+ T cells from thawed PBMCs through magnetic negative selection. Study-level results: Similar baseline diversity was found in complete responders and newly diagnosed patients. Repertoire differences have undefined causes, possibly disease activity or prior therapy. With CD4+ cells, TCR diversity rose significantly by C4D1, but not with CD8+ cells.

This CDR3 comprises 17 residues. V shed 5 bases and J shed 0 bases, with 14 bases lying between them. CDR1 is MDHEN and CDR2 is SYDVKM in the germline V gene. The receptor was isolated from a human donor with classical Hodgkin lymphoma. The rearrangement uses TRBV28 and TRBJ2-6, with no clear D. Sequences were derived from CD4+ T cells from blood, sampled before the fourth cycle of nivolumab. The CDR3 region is CASSPTLWGSGANVLTF. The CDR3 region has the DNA TGTGCCAGCAGTCCTACCCTATGGGGCTCTGGGGCCAACGTCCTGACTTTC.